This TCR beta chain was obtained from a study of OX40 agonist ivuxolimab in advanced cancers. Across the study: Mean age about 60 years, range about 23 to 80; roughly 82% male.

Germline V gives CDR1 SNHLY, CDR2 FYNNEI. The CDR3 is 12 residues long. Trimming took 5 bases from V and 4 from J, leaving 8 bases between them. The method was immunoSEQ multiplex PCR; TCRdb's version includes in-frame clones alone and lacks a portion of them. The repertoire holds 65,000 to 70,000 clones, over 75% seen once, with approximately 0.39% in the top ten. Notes on this clone: The sample contains more than one DNA sequence encoding this CDR3.

The origin of this receptor is an adult with an advanced solid tumor such as melanoma, head and neck, liver or kidney cancer. The source material was CD4+ or CD8+ T cells sorted from blood, sampled in a trial of the OX40 agonist ivuxolimab. The rearrangement joins TRBV2 to TRBJ1-1, with D unresolved. CDR3 in amino acids: CASSRRSTEAFF. The CDR3 DNA sequence: TGTGCCAGCAGTCGGCGAAGCACTGAAGCTTTCTTT.